These 14 T cell receptor beta chains originate from one sample sequenced in a study of T cell repertoires in cytomegalovirus infection. TCRdb processed the reads anew with MiXCR; each CDR3 protein has one entry. The sample contains about 920,000 distinct CDR3 sequences, approximately 31% of which appear only once. Their antigen targets remain unknown. Sequences were derived from cultured CD8+ T cells from PBMCs, sampled from culture after CMV antigen stimulation. All receptors come from a human donor in good health (CMV status not recorded). Some clones in this sample may be carry-over from other donors' samples.

The chain carries TRBV29-1 and TRBJ1-1; 11 positions agree with TRBD1. CDR3 length: 13 amino acids. The V and J ends lost 7 bases and 10 bases, in that order; junction bases with no gene match: 11. Per the germline V gene, CDR1 is SQVTM and CDR2 is ANQGSEA. The DNA of the CDR3 is TGCAGCGCCTGGACAGGGGGCGCTTCGCGAGCTTTCTTT. It is translated as CSAWTGGASRAFF. Full variable domain (outside the CDR3, taken from reference TRBV29-1 and TRBJ1-1): SAVISQKPSRDICQRGTSLTIQCQVDSQVTMMFWYRQQPGQSLTLIATANQGSEATYESGFVIDKFPISRPNLTFSTLTVSNMSPEDSSIYLCSAWTGGASRAFFGQGTRLTVV.

To note about this clonotype: With only one base between it and a far larger clone, this is likely a read error. The J gene is TRBJ2-5, the V gene TRBV12-3 or TRBV12-4, with D hard to call. The CDR3 contains 11 residues. In DNA, the CDR3 is TGTGCCAACAGTTTGACTGAGACCCAGTACTTC. Protein sequence: CANSLTETQYF.

This clonotype was picked up one time. The rearrangement joins TRBV4-1 to TRBJ1-1; D gene uncertain. V lost 2 bases, J lost 4 bases, and 23 bases lay in between. The CDR3 has 18 amino acids. Germline V gene sequence: CDR1 MGHRA, CDR2 YSYEKL. This CDR3 reads CASSQQIRPGERATEAFF. The CDR3 coding sequence is TGCGCCAGCAGCCAACAAATCCGACCAGGCGAGAGGGCCACTGAAGCTTTCTTT.

The chain combines TRBV19 with TRBJ2-1; 7 nucleotides align to TRBD2. Germline assignment: CDR1 LNHDA and CDR2 SQIVND (reference sequence). The CDR3 length is 15 residues. V shed 4 bases and J 10 bases; nucleotides not matched to a gene: 13. CDR3 region: CASSTPGGGGGEQFF. The DNA for the CDR3 is TGTGCCAGTAGTACTCCCGGCGGCGGGGGAGGGGAGCAGTTCTTC.

This clonotype has only a few counts. The chain carries TRBV19 and TRBJ2-2; TRBD1 aligns across 9 bases. Per germline, CDR1 LNHDA and CDR2 SQIVND (reference sequence). This CDR3 is built from 17 residues. Trimming removed 5 bases from V and 5 bases from J; junction bases left unmatched: 12. CDR3 DNA sequence: TGTGCCAGTAGTTCGGGACAGGGATCGGAGGGGACCGGGGAGCTGTTTTTT. It is translated as CASSSGQGSEGTGELFF.

V and J are TRBV15 and TRBJ2-2, with D tentatively TRBD1 (6 bases). The germline V gene encodes CDR1 LNHNV and CDR2 YYDKDF (reference sequence). The CDR3 runs to 16 residues. The V end lost 3 bases, the J end lost 7 bases, and 18 bases lay between the germline ends. The CDR3 loop is CATSSFEGRGNGELFF. In DNA, the CDR3 is TGTGCCACCAGCAGTTTTGAGGGTAGGGGGAACGGGGAGCTGTTTTTT.

The chain combines TRBV15 with TRBJ2-7; either TRBD1 or TRBD2 may fit D (5 bases each). The germline CDR1 and CDR2 sequences are LNHNV and YYDKDF (reference sequence). Trimming took off 5 bases at V and 10 bases at J, with 27 bases between the two ends. This CDR3 region has 16 residues. In DNA form, the CDR3 reads TGTGCCACCAGCGGGCAGAGCCCTGGGGGAGCGGAGGAACAGTACGTC. Translating it yields CATSGQSPGGAEEQYV.

V gene TRBV7-6 combines with J gene TRBJ1-1, with a weak D call TRBD1 (6 bases). V gave up 4 bases and J gave up 4 bases, with 13 bases separating them. The CDR3 length is 14 residues. Germline V gene data show CDR1 as SGHVS and CDR2 as FNYEAQ. The CDR3 loop reads CASSYSTGLTEAFF. In DNA, the CDR3 is TGTGCCAGCAGCTATTCTACAGGGCTCACTGAAGCTTTCTTT. The full variable domain, with the rest looked up from reference TRBV7-6 and TRBJ1-1, is GAGVSQSPRYKVTKRGQDVALRCDPISGHVSLYWYRQALGQGPEFLTYFNYEAQQDKSGLPNDRFSAERPEGSISTLTIQRTEQRDSAMYRCASSYSTGLTEAFFGQGTRLTVV.

The chain employs TRBV2 and TRBJ2-6, with 11 bases fitting TRBD2. Germline V gene data show CDR1 as SNHLY and CDR2 as FYNNEI. The ends lost 11 bases at V and 0 bases at J; junction bases unmatched: 15. This CDR3 spans 19 amino acids. CDR3 region: CAPSCPSGGSFSGANVLTF. In nucleotides, the CDR3 is TGTGCCCCCTCTTGCCCTAGCGGGGGGTCCTTCTCTGGGGCCAACGTCCTGACTTTC.

This clonotype was detected only a few times. The rearrangement joins TRBV9 to TRBJ2-2, with unresolved D. V was cut by 0 bases and J by 4 bases, with 4 bases left in between. Germline CDR1 is SGDLS and CDR2 is YYNGEE. The length of the CDR3 is 13 residues. The CDR3 is CASSVGVTGELFF. The CDR3 DNA follows: TGTGCCAGCAGCGTAGGGGTCACCGGGGAGCTGTTTTTT.

The chain recombines TRBV2 with TRBJ2-4; D tentatively reads TRBD1 or TRBD2 (5 bases each). With 0 bases removed from V and 8 bases from J, the gap between germline ends came to 17 bases. CDR3 length equals 16 residues. Germline V gene sequence: CDR1 SNHLY, CDR2 FYNNEI. This chain's CDR3 is CASSEAGTGEKDIQYF. CDR3 bases: TGTGCCAGCAGTGAAGCGGGGACCGGCGAAAAGGACATTCAGTACTTC.

This clonotype appeared once. J is TRBJ1-1 and V is TRBV5-5, with unresolved D. CDR1 and CDR2 (germline): SGHKS, YYEKEE (reference sequence). CDR3 length: 12 residues. V dropped 3 bases and J dropped 4 bases, with 7 bases sitting between them. The CDR3 here is CASSWSGTEAFF. CDR3 coding DNA: TGTGCCAGCAGCTGGAGTGGCACTGAAGCTTTCTTT.

This CDR3 is CATSDPPDRELFF. The CDR3, as DNA: TGTGCCACCAGTGACCCCCCGGACCGGGAGCTGTTTTTT. The chain recombines TRBV24-1 with TRBJ2-2; D not certain. Germline CDR1 reads KGHDR; CDR2 reads SFDVKD. The CDR3 covers 13 residues. Trimming took 4 bases from V and 9 from J, leaving 11 bases between them.

The V and J genes are TRBV6-1 and TRBJ1-2; D is unclear. Trimming left V 6 bases short and J 3 bases short, with 14 bases between. The germline CDR1 and CDR2 sequences are MNHNS and SASEGT. This CDR3 region has 14 residues. The chain's CDR3 is CASSWAPWHYGYTF. Written as DNA, the CDR3 is TGTGCCAGCAGCTGGGCCCCCTGGCACTATGGCTACACCTTC.